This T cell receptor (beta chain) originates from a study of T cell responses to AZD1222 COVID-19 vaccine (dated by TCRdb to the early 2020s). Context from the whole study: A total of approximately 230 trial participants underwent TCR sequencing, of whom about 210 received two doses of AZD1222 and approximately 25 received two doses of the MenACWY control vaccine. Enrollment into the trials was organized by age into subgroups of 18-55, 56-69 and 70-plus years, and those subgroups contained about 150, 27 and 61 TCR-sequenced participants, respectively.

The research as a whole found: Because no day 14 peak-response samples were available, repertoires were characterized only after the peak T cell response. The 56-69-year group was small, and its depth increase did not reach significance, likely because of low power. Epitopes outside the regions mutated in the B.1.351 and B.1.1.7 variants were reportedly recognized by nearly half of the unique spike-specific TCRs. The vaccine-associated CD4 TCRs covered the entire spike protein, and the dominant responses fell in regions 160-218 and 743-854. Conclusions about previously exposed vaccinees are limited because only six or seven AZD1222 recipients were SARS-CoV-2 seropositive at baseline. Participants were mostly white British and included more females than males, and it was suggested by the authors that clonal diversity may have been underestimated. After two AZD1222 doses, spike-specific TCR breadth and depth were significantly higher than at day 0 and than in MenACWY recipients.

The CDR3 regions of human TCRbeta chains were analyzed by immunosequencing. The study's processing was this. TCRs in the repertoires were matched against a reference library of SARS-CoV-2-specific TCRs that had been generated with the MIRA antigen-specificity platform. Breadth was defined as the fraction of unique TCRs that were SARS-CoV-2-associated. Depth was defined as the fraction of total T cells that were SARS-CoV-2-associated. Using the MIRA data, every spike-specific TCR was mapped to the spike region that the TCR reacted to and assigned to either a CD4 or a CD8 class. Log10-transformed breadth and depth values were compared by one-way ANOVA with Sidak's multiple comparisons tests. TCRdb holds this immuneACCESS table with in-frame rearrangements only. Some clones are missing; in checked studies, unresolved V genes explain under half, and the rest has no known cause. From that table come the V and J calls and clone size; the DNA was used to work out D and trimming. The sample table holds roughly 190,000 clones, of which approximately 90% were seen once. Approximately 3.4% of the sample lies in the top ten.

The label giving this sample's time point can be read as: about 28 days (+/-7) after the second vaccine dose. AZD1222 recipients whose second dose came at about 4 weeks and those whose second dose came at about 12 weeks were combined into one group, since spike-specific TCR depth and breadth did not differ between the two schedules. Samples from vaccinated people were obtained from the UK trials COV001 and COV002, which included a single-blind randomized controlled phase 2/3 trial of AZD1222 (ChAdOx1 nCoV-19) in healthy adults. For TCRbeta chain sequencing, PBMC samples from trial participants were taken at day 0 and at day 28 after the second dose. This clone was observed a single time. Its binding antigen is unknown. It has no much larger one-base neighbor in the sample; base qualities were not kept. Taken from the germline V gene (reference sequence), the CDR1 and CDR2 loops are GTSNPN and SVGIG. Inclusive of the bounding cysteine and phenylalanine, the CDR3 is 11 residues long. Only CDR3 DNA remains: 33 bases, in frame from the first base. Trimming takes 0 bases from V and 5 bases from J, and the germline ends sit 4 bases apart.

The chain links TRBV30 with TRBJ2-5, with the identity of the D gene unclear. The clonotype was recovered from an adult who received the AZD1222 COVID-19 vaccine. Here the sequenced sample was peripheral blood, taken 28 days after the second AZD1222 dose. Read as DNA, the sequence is TGTGCCTGGAGTGTTTTGGAGACCCAGTACTTC. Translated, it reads CAWSVLETQYF.